The 27 T cell receptor beta chains below were found in one sample sequenced in a study of neurological immune-mediated disorders. MiXCR, applied by TCRdb to the 5' RACE reads, yields one record per CDR3 protein. The sample lists 50,000 to 70,000 distinct CDR3 sequences, about 2.5% occurring once. Input material: PBMCs. The receptors come from a man over 45 with multiple sclerosis.

At least ten counts were recorded for this clonotype. J is TRBJ1-5 and V is TRBV12-3 or TRBV12-4; 7 positions agree with TRBD1. The CDR3 spans 14 residues. V lost 8 bases to trimming and J lost 2 bases; unmatched junction nucleotides: 6. The CDR3 DNA reads TGTGCCAGCGGGACCGACAGGGGCAATCAGCCCCAGCATTTT. It is translated as CASGTDRGNQPQHF.

Comment on this clonotype: This CDR3 is missing its conserved last phenylalanine or tryptophan, likely due to a read error. V usage is TRBV4-1 and J usage is TRBJ1-2, with D perhaps matching TRBD1 (5 bases). Germline V lookup: CDR1 MGHRA, CDR2 YSYEKL. V was trimmed by 2 bases and J by 2 bases, leaving 12 bases between them. The CDR3 extends over 15 amino acids. The DNA of the CDR3 is TGCGCCAGCAGCCAAATAATGACAGAGAACTATGGCTACACCTTA. Amino acids: CASSQIMTENYGYTL.

This clonotype occurred many times. This chain joins TRBV12-3 or TRBV12-4 and TRBJ2-5; TRBD2 matches 11 bases. The CDR3 is made up of 14 amino acids. V shed 3 bases and J 4 bases; nucleotides not matched to a gene: 1. The CDR3, as DNA: TGTGCCAGCAGTTTTAGCGGGGGGGTAGAGACCCAGTACTTC. As protein: CASSFSGGVETQYF.

This clonotype was detected many times. V is TRBV6-5 and J is TRBJ1-2; TRBD1 matches 7 bases. Germline V CDR1 and CDR2: MNHEY, SVGAGI. The CDR3 spans 14 residues. V dropped 7 bases and J dropped 2; count of bases not matched to a gene: 7. CDR3 amino acids: CASISRGRNYGYTF. The CDR3 region has the DNA TGTGCCAGCATCTCCAGGGGGAGGAACTATGGCTACACCTTC.

This clonotype was seen repeatedly, ten times or more. The chain is built from TRBV9 and TRBJ2-7, with TRBD1 identical over 8 bases. The germline V gene encodes CDR1 SGDLS and CDR2 YYNGEE. The J segment lost 4 bases and the V segment lost 4 bases, leaving 7 bases of the junction unmatched. The CDR3 has 14 residues. The DNA for the CDR3 is TGTGCCAGCAGCAAGTCAGGGGGCGGGTACGAGCAGTACTTC. It codes for CASSKSGGGYEQYF. Supplemented by reference TRBV9 and TRBJ2-7, the full variable domain reads DSGVTQTPKHLITATGQRVTLRCSPRSGDLSVYWYQQSLDQGLQFLIQYYNGEERAKGNILERFSAQQFPDLHSELNLSSLELGDSALYFCASSKSGGGYEQYFGPGTRLTVT.

This clonotype was seen many times. The genes are TRBV7-3 and TRBJ1-1, with a tentative D call TRBD1 (5 bases). The CDR3 covers 16 residues. V was shortened by 0 bases and J by 7 bases, with 18 bases between the two germline ends. In germline, CDR1 is SGHTA, CDR2 FQGTGA. The CDR3 nucleotides read TGTGCCAGCAGCTTAACGGGCAGGGCGACGGATGGTGAAGCTTTCTTT. Amino acid sequence: CASSLTGRATDGEAFF. The full variable domain, with the rest looked up from reference TRBV7-3 and TRBJ1-1, is GAGVSQTPSNKVTEKGKYVELRCDPISGHTALYWYRQSLGQGPEFLIYFQGTGAADDSGLPNDRFFAVRPEGSVSTLKIQRTERGDSAVYLCASSLTGRATDGEAFFGQGTRLTVV.

This clonotype was counted at least ten times. At one of its ends the junction is not consistent with the germline gene, which may arise from a read error. The chain links TRBV7-2 to TRBJ1-1, with TRBD1 matching 7 bases. This CDR3 has 15 amino acids. Germline-derived CDR1 and CDR2 are SGHTA and FQGNSA. The CDR3 nucleotides are TGTGCCAGCACCTTAAACAGGGGTAGGGGCACTGAAGCTTTCTTT. Translated: CASTLNRGRGTEAFF.

This clonotype was found many times. This chain links TRBV14 with TRBJ2-3, with D uncertain. Germline values: CDR1 SGHDN, CDR2 FVKESK. The ends were cut back, 4 bases at V and 4 bases at J, with 6 bases in the middle. The CDR3 consists of 12 residues. The CDR3 bases are TGTGCCAGCAGCCCAAACCCAGATACGCAGTATTTT. Amino acids: CASSPNPDTQYF.

The sample holds many counts of this clonotype. The V gene is TRBV20-1, the J gene TRBJ2-3; 9 nucleotides line up with TRBD1. CDR1 is DFQATT and CDR2 is SNEGSKA in the germline V gene (reference sequence). Trimming removed 4 bases from V and 1 base from J; junction bases left unmatched: 15. The CDR3 has 18 amino acids. CDR3 nucleotide sequence: TGCAGTGCTATTGAACTGAAAAGCCGGGACAGGGGCACAGATACGCAGTATTTT. Translated, it gives CSAIELKSRDRGTDTQYF.

This clonotype was counted many times. V is TRBV7-3 and J is TRBJ2-1; possibly TRBD2 for D (5 bases). The CDR3 contains 14 residues. V lost 5 bases and J 6 bases, leaving 14 bases between the germline ends. In germline, CDR1 is SGHTA, CDR2 FQGTGA. The CDR3 DNA reads as TGTGCCAGCAGCGCGGGCCCGGGGTCCAATGAGCAGTTCTTC. This encodes CASSAGPGSNEQFF.

This clonotype was found many times. The chain uses TRBV20-1 and TRBJ2-5, with D possibly called TRBD1 or TRBD2 (5 bases each). Germline assignment: CDR1 DFQATT and CDR2 SNEGSKA (reference sequence). The CDR3 is 15 amino acids. The germline V and J ends were trimmed by 1 base and 5 bases, with 17 bases remaining between them. The CDR3 is CSARGPFGDDETQYF. The CDR3 nucleotides are TGCAGTGCTAGAGGTCCCTTCGGGGACGACGAGACCCAGTACTTC.

This clonotype occurred many times. This chain links TRBV20-1 with TRBJ1-5, with 7 bases identical to TRBD1. The CDR3 loop spans 14 amino acids. J gave up 7 bases and V 2 bases, and 8 bases lay outside the gene matches. Germline V lookup: CDR1 DFQATT, CDR2 SNEGSKA (reference sequence). As DNA, the CDR3 is TGCAGTGCTAGATTCGGGCCGACAGGGCAGCCCCAGCATTTT. It codes for CSARFGPTGQPQHF.

This clonotype was seen ten or more times. V is TRBV2 and J is TRBJ2-5, with TRBD1 identical over 8 bases. The germline V gene has CDR1 SNHLY and CDR2 FYNNEI. The CDR3 sequence is 15 residues long. V gave up 6 bases and J gave up 1 base; unmatched junction bases: 7. CDR3 nucleotides: TGTGCCAGCAGGATTGGGACAGGAGGCCAAGAGACCCAGTACTTC. This translates into CASRIGTGGQETQYF.

This clonotype occurred many times. The chain carries TRBV12-3 or TRBV12-4 and TRBJ1-2; D may be TRBD1 (6 bases). The V and J ends lost 7 bases and 5 bases respectively, with 8 bases between them. The CDR3 contains 11 residues. The CDR3, as DNA: TGTGCCAGCAATCAGGGGTATGGCTACACCTTC. Translating it yields CASNQGYGYTF.

V usage is TRBV10-3 and J usage is TRBJ2-7; D gene unclear. The V and J ends lost 6 bases and 2 bases respectively, with 11 bases between them. This CDR3 comprises 13 residues. Germline CDR1 ENHRY, CDR2 SYGVKD. The CDR3 region is CAISLDGAYEQYF. In DNA form, the CDR3 reads TGTGCCATCAGCCTTGACGGAGCCTACGAGCAGTACTTC.

The chain employs TRBV28 and TRBJ1-1; TRBD1 aligns across 8 bases. CDR1 and CDR2 from the germline V gene are MDHEN and SYDVKM. The CDR3 consists of 13 residues. V shed 2 bases and J 4 bases; nucleotides not matched to a gene: 0. This CDR3 is CASSLDRGTEAFF. As DNA, the CDR3 is TGTGCCAGCAGTTTAGACAGGGGCACTGAAGCTTTCTTT.

This clonotype was counted many times. The J gene is TRBJ1-1, the V gene TRBV20-1; TRBD1 matches at 7 bases. There are 13 residues in the CDR3. The germline gives CDR1 DFQATT, CDR2 SNEGSKA (reference sequence). The trim removed 6 bases at V and 0 bases at J, leaving 4 bases unmatched. The CDR3 loop reads CSAGTVLNTEAFF. The CDR3 DNA sequence: TGCAGTGCCGGGACAGTTTTGAACACTGAAGCTTTCTTT.

The table lists this clonotype with many counts. The V call is TRBV9, the J call TRBJ1-2; D is perhaps TRBD1 (5 bases). CDR1 and CDR2 (germline): SGDLS, YYNGEE. The CDR3 is 15 amino acids. The V end lost 3 bases, the J end lost 6 bases, and 18 bases lay between the germline ends. CDR3 sequence (DNA): TGTGCCAGCAGCGCCCGAGGGGCAGTGGGAAATGGCTACACCTTC. It yields the protein CASSARGAVGNGYTF.

V usage is TRBV10-2 and J usage is TRBJ1-1, with D unresolved. The CDR3 is made up of 12 amino acids. V was shortened by 6 bases and J by 6 bases, with 11 bases between the two germline ends. CDR1 is WSHSY and CDR2 is SAAADI in the germline V gene. The CDR3 spells CASREADAEAFF. DNA of the CDR3: TGCGCCAGCAGAGAGGCGGATGCTGAAGCTTTCTTT.

This clonotype is medium-sized. This chain joins TRBV5-1 and TRBJ1-5; perhaps TRBD1 as D (5 bases). CDR3 length: 15 amino acids. The ends were cut back, 0 bases at V and 2 bases at J, with 9 bases in the middle. Germline V gene sequence: CDR1 SGHRS, CDR2 YFSETQ. CDR3 protein: CASSLGQGGNQPQHF. The CDR3 DNA follows: TGCGCCAGCAGCTTGGGGCAGGGAGGCAATCAGCCCCAGCATTTT.

Ten or more counts support this clonotype. The J gene is TRBJ2-3, the V gene TRBV12-3 or TRBV12-4; TRBD2 matches 15 bases. The CDR3 extends over 18 amino acids. The J segment lost 4 bases and the V segment lost 3 bases, leaving 8 bases of the junction unmatched. For the CDR3, the DNA is TGTGCCAGCAGTTTCCGGACTAGCGGGGGGGCGAGGGCAGATACGCAGTATTTT. It yields the protein CASSFRTSGGARADTQYF.

The table lists this clonotype with many counts. This chain joins TRBV20-1 and TRBJ1-2; the D gene is possibly TRBD1 (6 bases). This CDR3 spans 14 amino acids. Trimming left V 0 bases short and J 4 bases short, with 12 bases between. From germline, CDR1 is DFQATT and CDR2 SNEGSKA (reference sequence). CDR3 bases: TGCAGTGCTAGAGATTACACAGGGCCCTATGGCTACACCTTC. This encodes CSARDYTGPYGYTF.

This clonotype was counted ten times or more. The gene calls are TRBV20-1 and TRBJ1-6; TRBD1 matches at 7 bases. CDR3 length: 14 amino acids. CDR1 DFQATT and CDR2 SNEGSKA come from the germline V gene (reference sequence). The junction had 4 bases not matched to a gene; V was cut back by 3 bases and J by 5 bases. The CDR3 sequence: CSASQGGDNSPLHF. The CDR3 DNA sequence: TGCAGTGCTAGTCAGGGGGGTGATAATTCACCCCTCCACTTT.

This clonotype was found many times. The chain has TRBV12-3 or TRBV12-4 and TRBJ2-3; D possibly matches TRBD1 or TRBD2 (5 bases each). With 7 bases removed from V and 0 bases from J, the gap between germline ends came to 8 bases. This CDR3 has 13 residues. In DNA, the CDR3 is TGTGCCAGCACTGAGGGGAGCACAGATACGCAGTATTTT. Residues: CASTEGSTDTQYF.

This clonotype was counted ten times or more. V gene TRBV20-1 combines with J gene TRBJ2-1; unclear D gene. The V gene's germline CDR1 is DFQATT and CDR2 SNEGSKA (reference sequence). This CDR3 is built from 13 residues. V shed 4 bases and J shed 5 bases, with 12 bases lying between them. The CDR3 bases are TGCAGTGCTATAGTACAGTCAGACAATGAGCAGTTCTTC. Protein: CSAIVQSDNEQFF.

This clonotype was counted many times. This sequence joins TRBV6-5 and TRBJ2-3; 7 nucleotides match TRBD2. The length of the CDR3 is 14 residues. Germline V gene lookup returns CDR1 MNHEY and CDR2 SVGAGI. J gave up 3 bases and V 5 bases, and 5 bases lay outside the gene matches. The CDR3 here is CASSPGGRTDTQYF. In nucleotides, the CDR3 is TGTGCCAGCAGTCCCGGGGGGAGGACAGATACGCAGTATTTT.

Many counts were recorded for this clonotype. The chain couples TRBV6-2 or TRBV6-3 to TRBJ1-2, with D unclear. Germline V gene sequence: CDR1 MNHEY, CDR2 SVGEGT. There are 14 residues in the CDR3. With 5 bases removed from V and 3 bases from J, the gap between germline ends came to 13 bases. This CDR3 is CASSRRPGDYGYTF. The CDR3 coding sequence is TGTGCCAGCAGTCGAAGGCCGGGAGACTATGGCTACACCTTC.